This is a list of T cell receptor beta chains from one sample in a study of T cell responses to AZD1222 COVID-19 vaccine. Here immunoSEQ multiplex PCR was the method, and the copy in TCRdb shows in-frame clones only, minus some. This table has about 130,000 clones, around 86% appearing once. The sequenced sample was peripheral blood, obtained on day 0 of AZD1222 vaccination. All receptors derive from an adult in good health. CDR3s include the opening cysteine and the closing phenylalanine or tryptophan. Each record gives: D gene, clone size, V gene, J gene, CDR3 protein, CDR3 DNA. A D gene is named only where the DNA matches it firmly. Clone size is stated in some rows and not others, as once, few, many or a class when expanded.

TRBD1	.	TRBV5-1	TRBJ1-2	CASSGTGVGYTF	TGCGCCAGCAGCGGGACAGGGGTTGGCTACACCTTC
.	.	TRBV7-6	TRBJ1-4	CASSPIWYDNEKLFF	TGTGCCAGCAGCCCCATCTGGTATGATAATGAAAAACTGTTTTTT
.	.	TRBV29-1	TRBJ1-1	CSVAIRVGLTEAFF	TGCAGCGTTGCAATTAGGGTGGGGCTCACTGAAGCTTTCTTT
.	.	TRBV2	TRBJ1-2	CASSDRRQVRGDGYTF	TGTGCCAGCAGTGACAGGAGACAGGTTCGAGGTGATGGCTACACCTTC
.	.	TRBV6-5	TRBJ1-3	CASQSILSGNTIYF	TGTGCCAGCCAATCAATTCTCTCTGGAAACACCATATATTTT
TRBD2	once	TRBV5-1	TRBJ2-1	CASSYSGGLNEQFF	TGCGCCAGCAGTTACAGCGGGGGGCTCAATGAGCAGTTCTTC
.	.	TRBV18	TRBJ2-3	CASSPTRGPTDTQYF	TGTGCCAGCTCGCCCACCCGAGGGCCCACAGATACGCAGTATTTT
TRBD2	.	TRBV14	TRBJ2-1	CASSLSGGLGVKQFF	TGTGCCAGCAGCCTTAGCGGGGGGCTGGGTGTGAAGCAGTTCTTC
.	.	TRBV6-5	TRBJ1-2	CASSYSAGYGYTF	TGTGCCAGCAGTTACTCAGCGGGCTATGGCTACACCTTC
TRBD2	.	TRBV4-3	TRBJ2-1	CASSQDRGLAGDNEQFF	TGCGCCAGCAGCCAAGATCGCGGGCTAGCGGGGGACAATGAGCAGTTCTTC
.	.	TRBV4-3	TRBJ1-5	CATCEGQINQPQHF	TGCGCCACCTGCGAAGGGCAGATCAATCAGCCCCAGCATTTT
.	.	TRBV9	TRBJ1-1	CASSVTETGGAFF	TGTGCCAGCAGCGTCACTGAGACCGGAGGTGCTTTCTTT
TRBD2	.	TRBV12-3/TRBV12-4	TRBJ2-7	CATQRGVSYEQYF	TGTGCGACACAGCGGGGCGTCTCCTACGAGCAGTACTTC
.	.	TRBV6-2/TRBV6-3	TRBJ1-6	CASSRDSLKSPLHF	TGTGCCAGCAGTAGGGACTCCTTGAAGTCACCCCTCCACTTT
.	.	TRBV2	TRBJ1-5	CASLQAYSQPQHF	TGTGCCAGTTTACAGGCGTACTCGCAGCCCCAGCATTTT
.	.	TRBV7-2	TRBJ2-2	CASSPPWGGQNTGELFF	TGTGCCAGCAGCCCTCCTTGGGGGGGGCAGAACACCGGGGAGCTGTTTTTT
.	.	TRBV15	TRBJ2-6	CATSSPGTSGANVLTF	TGTGCCACCAGCAGCCCCGGGACATCCGGGGCCAACGTCCTGACTTTC
.	few	TRBV5-1	TRBJ1-1	CASSLQGMGTEAFF	TGCGCCAGCAGCTTGCAGGGGATGGGGACTGAAGCTTTCTTT
.	.	TRBV24-1	TRBJ2-3	CATSDSRIRVVTDTQYF	TGTGCCACCAGTGACTCTCGGATACGGGTGGTAACAGATACGCAGTATTTT
TRBD1	.	TRBV30	TRBJ1-6	CAWSARRGRVSPLHF	TGTGCCTGGAGTGCTAGGAGGGGGCGGGTTTCACCCCTCCACTTT
.	once	TRBV9	TRBJ1-2	CASSVEAGTSYGYTF	TGTGCCAGCAGCGTAGAGGCCGGAACCTCCTATGGCTACACCTTC
.	.	TRBV21-1	TRBJ1-2	CASSLDRDHGYTF	TGTGCCAGCAGCCTAGACAGGGACCATGGCTACACCTTC
.	once	TRBV4-3	TRBJ1-1	CASSQDFNAEAFF	TGCGCCAGCAGCCAGGATTTTAACGCTGAAGCTTTCTTT
TRBD2	.	TRBV9	TRBJ2-3	CASSQVAGGPFGTDTQYF	TGTGCCAGCAGCCAGGTAGCGGGGGGGCCGTTTGGCACAGATACGCAGTATTTT
TRBD1	once	TRBV7-2	TRBJ2-7	CASSHPGQVSYEQYF	TGTGCCAGCAGTCATCCGGGACAGGTCTCCTACGAGCAGTACTTC
.	.	TRBV4-1	TRBJ1-5	CASSQDRMAGRGQPQHF	TGCGCCAGCAGCCAAGATCGAATGGCAGGGAGAGGTCAGCCCCAGCATTTT
TRBD2	.	TRBV18	TRBJ2-7	CASSRDRGGYEQYF	TGTGCCAGCTCACGCGATCGGGGGGGCTACGAGCAGTACTTC
.	few	TRBV2	TRBJ1-2	CASSVAGYGYTF	TGTGCCAGCAGTGTGGCAGGGTATGGCTACACCTTC
.	.	TRBV28	TRBJ1-1	CASSSGTRGVGTEAFF	TGTGCCAGCAGTTCAGGTACAAGGGGTGTAGGCACTGAAGCTTTCTTT
.	once	TRBV28	TRBJ2-5	CASRQWGEAQETQYF	TGTGCCAGCAGACAGTGGGGGGAAGCCCAAGAGACCCAGTACTTC
TRBD2	.	TRBV7-3	TRBJ2-3	CASSPGTSGGDTQYF	TGTGCCAGCAGCCCAGGGACTAGCGGAGGAGATACGCAGTATTTT